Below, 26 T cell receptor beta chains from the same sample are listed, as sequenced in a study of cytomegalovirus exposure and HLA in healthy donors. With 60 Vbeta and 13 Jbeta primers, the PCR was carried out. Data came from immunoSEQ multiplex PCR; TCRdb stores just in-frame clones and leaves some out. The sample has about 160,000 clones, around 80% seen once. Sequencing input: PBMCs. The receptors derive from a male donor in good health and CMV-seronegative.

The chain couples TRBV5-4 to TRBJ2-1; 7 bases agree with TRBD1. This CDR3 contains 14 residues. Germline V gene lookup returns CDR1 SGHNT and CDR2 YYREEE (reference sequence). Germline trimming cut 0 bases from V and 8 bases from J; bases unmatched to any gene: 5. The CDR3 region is CASSLVRTGDEQFF. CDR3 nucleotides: TGTGCCAGCAGCTTGGTGCGGACAGGAGATGAGCAGTTCTTC.

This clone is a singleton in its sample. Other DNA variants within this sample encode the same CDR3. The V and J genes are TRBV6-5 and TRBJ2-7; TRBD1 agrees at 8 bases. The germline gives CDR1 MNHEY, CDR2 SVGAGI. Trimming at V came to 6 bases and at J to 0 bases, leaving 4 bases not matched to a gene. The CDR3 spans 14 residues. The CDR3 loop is CASSRTGGSYEQYF. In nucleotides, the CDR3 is TGTGCCAGCAGCAGAACAGGGGGCTCCTACGAGCAGTACTTC.

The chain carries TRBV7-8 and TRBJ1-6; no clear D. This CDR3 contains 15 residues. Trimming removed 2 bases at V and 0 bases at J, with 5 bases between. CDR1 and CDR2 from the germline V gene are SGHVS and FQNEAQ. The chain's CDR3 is CASSLPSSYNSPLHF. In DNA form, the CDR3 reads TGTGCCAGCAGCTTACCGAGCTCCTATAATTCACCCCTCCACTTT.

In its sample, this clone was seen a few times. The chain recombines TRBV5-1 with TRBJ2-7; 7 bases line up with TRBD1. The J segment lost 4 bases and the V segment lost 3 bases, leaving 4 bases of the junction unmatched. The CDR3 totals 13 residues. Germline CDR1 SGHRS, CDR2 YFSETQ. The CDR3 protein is CASSSDRVYEQYF. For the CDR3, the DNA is TGCGCCAGCAGCTCAGACAGGGTTTACGAGCAGTACTTC.

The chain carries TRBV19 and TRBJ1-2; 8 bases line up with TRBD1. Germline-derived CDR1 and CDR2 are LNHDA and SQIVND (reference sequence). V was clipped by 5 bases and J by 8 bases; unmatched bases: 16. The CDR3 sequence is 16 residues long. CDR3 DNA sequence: TGTGCCAGTAGTCCCGACAGGGGAATGGGCTTCGGCGGCTACACCTTC. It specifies CASSPDRGMGFGGYTF.

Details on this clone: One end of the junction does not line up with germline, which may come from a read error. CDR3: CASRLGQGETYEQYF. CDR3 nucleotide sequence: TGTGCCAGCAGGTTGGGACAGGGGGAAACCTACGAGCAGTACTTC. The chain couples TRBV5-5 to TRBJ2-7; TRBD1 matches 11 bases. Germline CDR1 SGHKS, CDR2 YYEKEE (reference sequence). The CDR3 loop spans 15 amino acids. Supplemented by reference TRBV5-5 and TRBJ2-7, the full variable domain reads DAGVTQSPTHLIKTRGQQVTLRCSPISGHKSVSWYQQVLGQGPQFIFQYYEKEERGRGNFPDRFSARQFPNYSSELNVNALLLGDSALYLCASRLGQGETYEQYFGPGTRLTVT.

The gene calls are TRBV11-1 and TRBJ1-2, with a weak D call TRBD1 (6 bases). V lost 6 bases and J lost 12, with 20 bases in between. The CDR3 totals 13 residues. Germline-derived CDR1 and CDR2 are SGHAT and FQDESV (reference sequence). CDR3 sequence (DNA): TGTGCCAGCAGTACTCCGGGACAACAACCCCACACCTTC. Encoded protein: CASSTPGQQPHTF.

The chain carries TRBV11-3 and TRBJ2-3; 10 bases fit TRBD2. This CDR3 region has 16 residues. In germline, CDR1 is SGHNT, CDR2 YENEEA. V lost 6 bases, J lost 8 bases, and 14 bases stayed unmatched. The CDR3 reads CASSKAGGYSFGTQYF. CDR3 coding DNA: TGTGCCAGCAGTAAAGCGGGGGGGTATTCCTTTGGTACGCAGTATTTT.

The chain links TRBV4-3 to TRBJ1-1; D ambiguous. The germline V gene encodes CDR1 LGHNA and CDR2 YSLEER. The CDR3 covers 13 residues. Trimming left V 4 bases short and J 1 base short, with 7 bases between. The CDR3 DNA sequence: TGCGCCAGCAGCCTGACGGGGAACACTGAAGCTTTCTTT. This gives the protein CASSLTGNTEAFF.

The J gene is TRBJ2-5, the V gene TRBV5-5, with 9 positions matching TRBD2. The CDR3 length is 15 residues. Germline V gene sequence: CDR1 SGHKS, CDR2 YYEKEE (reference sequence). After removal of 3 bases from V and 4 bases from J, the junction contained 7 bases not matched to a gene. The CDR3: CASSWGLAGRETQYF. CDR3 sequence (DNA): TGTGCCAGCAGCTGGGGGCTAGCGGGAAGAGAGACCCAGTACTTC.

In DNA, the CDR3 is TGTGCCTTGTTAAGGGACAGGGGATACGAGACCCAGTACTTC. It specifies CALLRDRGYETQYF. The chain links TRBV30 to TRBJ2-5; 10 bases are a match to TRBD1. J gave up 5 bases and V 7 bases, and 10 bases lay outside the gene matches. The CDR3 covers 14 residues. The germline V gene has CDR1 GTSNPN and CDR2 SVGIG (reference sequence).

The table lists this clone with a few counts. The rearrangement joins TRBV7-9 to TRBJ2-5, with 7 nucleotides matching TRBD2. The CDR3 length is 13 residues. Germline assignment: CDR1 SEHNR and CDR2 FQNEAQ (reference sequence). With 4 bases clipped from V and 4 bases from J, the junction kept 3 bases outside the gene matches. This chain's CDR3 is CASSSPGGETQYF. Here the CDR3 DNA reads TGTGCCAGCAGCTCACCGGGAGGAGAGACCCAGTACTTC.

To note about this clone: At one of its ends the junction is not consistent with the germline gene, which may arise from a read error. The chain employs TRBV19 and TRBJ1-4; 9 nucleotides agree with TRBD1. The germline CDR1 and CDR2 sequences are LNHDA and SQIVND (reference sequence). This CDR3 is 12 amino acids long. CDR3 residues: CASSTLQGATYF. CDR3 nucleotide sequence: TGTGCCAGTAGTACCTTACAGGGGGCTACCTATTTT. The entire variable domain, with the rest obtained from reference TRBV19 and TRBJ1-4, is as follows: DGGITQSPKYLFRKEGQNVTLSCEQNLNHDAMYWYRQDPGQGLRLIYYSQIVNDFQKGDIAEGYSVSREKKESFPLTVTSAQKNPTAFYLCASSTLQGATYFGSGTQLSVL.

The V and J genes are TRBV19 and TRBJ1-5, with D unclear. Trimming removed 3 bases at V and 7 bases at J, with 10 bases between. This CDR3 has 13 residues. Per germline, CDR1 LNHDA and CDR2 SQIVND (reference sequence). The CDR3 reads CASSISGLQPQHF. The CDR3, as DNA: TGTGCCAGTAGTATCTCGGGTCTACAGCCCCAGCATTTT.

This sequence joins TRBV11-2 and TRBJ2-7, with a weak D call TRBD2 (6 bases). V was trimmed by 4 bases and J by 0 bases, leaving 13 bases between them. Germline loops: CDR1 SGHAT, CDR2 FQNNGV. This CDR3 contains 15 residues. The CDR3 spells CASSSPGLHSYEQYF. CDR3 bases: TGTGCCAGCAGCTCCCCGGGACTCCACTCCTACGAGCAGTACTTC.

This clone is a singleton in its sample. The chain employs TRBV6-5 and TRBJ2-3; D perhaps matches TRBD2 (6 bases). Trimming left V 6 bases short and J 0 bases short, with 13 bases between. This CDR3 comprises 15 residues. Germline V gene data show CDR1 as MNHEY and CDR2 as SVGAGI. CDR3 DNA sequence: TGTGCCAGCAGCCTAAGGAGCGGGAGCACAGATACGCAGTATTTT. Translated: CASSLRSGSTDTQYF.

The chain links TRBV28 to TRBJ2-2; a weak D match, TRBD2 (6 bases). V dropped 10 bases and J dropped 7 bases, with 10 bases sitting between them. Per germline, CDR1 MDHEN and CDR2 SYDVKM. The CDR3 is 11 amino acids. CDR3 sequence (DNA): TGTGCCACCGGGACTTTCGGGGAGCTGTTTTTT. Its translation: CATGTFGELFF.

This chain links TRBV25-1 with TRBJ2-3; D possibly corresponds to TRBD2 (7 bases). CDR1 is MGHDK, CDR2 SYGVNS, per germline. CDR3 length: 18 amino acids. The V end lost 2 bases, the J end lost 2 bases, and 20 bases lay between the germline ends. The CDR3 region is CASSEPAGEGGSTDTQYF. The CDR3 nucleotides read TGTGCCAGCAGTGAACCCGCGGGTGAGGGGGGGTCCACAGATACGCAGTATTTT.

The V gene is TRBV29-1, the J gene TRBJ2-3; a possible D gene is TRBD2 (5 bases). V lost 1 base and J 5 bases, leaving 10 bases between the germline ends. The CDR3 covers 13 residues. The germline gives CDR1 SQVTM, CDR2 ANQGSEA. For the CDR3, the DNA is TGCAGCGTTGAAGGGAGGCCAATAGATACGCAGTATTTT. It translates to CSVEGRPIDTQYF.

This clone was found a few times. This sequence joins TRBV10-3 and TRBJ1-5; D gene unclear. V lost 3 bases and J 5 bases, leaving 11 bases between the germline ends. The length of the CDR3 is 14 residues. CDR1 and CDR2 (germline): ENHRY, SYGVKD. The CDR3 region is CAISEGGNDQPQHF. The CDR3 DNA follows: TGTGCCATCAGTGAAGGAGGAAACGATCAGCCCCAGCATTTT.

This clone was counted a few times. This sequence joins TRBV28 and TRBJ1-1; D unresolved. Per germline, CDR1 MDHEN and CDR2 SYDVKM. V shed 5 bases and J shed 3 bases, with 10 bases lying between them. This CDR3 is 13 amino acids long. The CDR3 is CASSLGMDTEAFF. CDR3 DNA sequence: TGTGCCAGCAGTCTAGGTATGGACACTGAAGCTTTCTTT. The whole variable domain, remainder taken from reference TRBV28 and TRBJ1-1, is DVKVTQSSRYLVKRTGEKVFLECVQDMDHENMFWYRQDPGLGLRLIYFSYDVKMKEKGDIPEGYSVSREKKERFSLILESASTNQTSMYLCASSLGMDTEAFFGQGTRLTVV.

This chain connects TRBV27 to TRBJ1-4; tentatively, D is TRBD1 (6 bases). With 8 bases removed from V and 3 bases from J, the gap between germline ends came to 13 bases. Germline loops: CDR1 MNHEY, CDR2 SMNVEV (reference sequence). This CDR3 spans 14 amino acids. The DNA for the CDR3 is TGTGCCAGCCGTCAGGGGCGACCTAATGAAAAACTGTTTTTT. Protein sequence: CASRQGRPNEKLFF.

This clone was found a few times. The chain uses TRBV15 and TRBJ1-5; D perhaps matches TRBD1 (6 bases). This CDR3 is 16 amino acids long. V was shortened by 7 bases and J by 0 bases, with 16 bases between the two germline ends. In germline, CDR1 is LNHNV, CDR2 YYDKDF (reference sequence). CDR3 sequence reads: CATTSNPRGSNQPQHF. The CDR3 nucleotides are TGTGCCACCACATCGAATCCCAGGGGTAGCAATCAGCCCCAGCATTTT.

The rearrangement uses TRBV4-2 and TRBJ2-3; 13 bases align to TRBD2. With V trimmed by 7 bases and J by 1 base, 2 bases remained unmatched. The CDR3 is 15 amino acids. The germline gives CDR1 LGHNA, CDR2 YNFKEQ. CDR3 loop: CASTGLAGGTDTQYF. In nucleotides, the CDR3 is TGTGCCAGCACAGGACTAGCGGGGGGCACAGATACGCAGTATTTT.

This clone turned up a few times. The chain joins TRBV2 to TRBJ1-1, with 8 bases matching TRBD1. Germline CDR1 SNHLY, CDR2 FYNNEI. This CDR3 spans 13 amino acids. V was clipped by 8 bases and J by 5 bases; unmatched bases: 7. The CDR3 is CASRGQGITEAFF. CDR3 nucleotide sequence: TGTGCCAGCCGAGGACAGGGCATTACTGAAGCTTTCTTT. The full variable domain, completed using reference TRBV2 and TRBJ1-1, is EPEVTQTPSHQVTQMGQEVILRCVPISNHLYFYWYRQILGQKVEFLVSFYNNEISEKSEIFDDQFSVERPDGSNFTLKIRSTKLEDSAMYFCASRGQGITEAFFGQGTRLTVV.

The CDR3 region is CASSFTSGTTDTQYF. Written as DNA, the CDR3 is TGTGCCAGCAGCTTCACTAGCGGGACCACAGATACGCAGTATTTT. The rearrangement links TRBV5-6 to TRBJ2-3; TRBD2 matches at 10 bases. The length of the CDR3 is 15 residues. The germline V gene encodes CDR1 SGHDT and CDR2 YYEEEE. J was trimmed by 2 bases and V by 2 bases; bases with no gene match: 2.